The present TCR beta chain was sequenced within a study of cytomegalovirus exposure and HLA in healthy donors. The table lists this clone with a count of one. After removal of 2 bases from V and 7 bases from J, the junction contained 5 bases not matched to a gene. The CDR3 consists of 15 residues. Looked up from germline, CDR1 is SGDLS and CDR2 is YYNGEE. The PCR employed 60 Vbeta primers together with 13 Jbeta primers. The repertoire was sequenced with immunoSEQ multiplex PCR; TCRdb's copy has only in-frame clones and lacks some. The sample shows approximately 89,000 clones, approximately 81% of them seen only once.

The receptor comes from a middle-aged man in good health and CMV-seropositive. The sequencing sample was made of PBMCs. This rearrangement joins TRBV9 to TRBJ2-3; 12 bases agree with TRBD1. CDR3 in DNA: TGTGCCAGCAGCGTGGGACAGGGGGCTGTGAATACGCAGTATTTT. Translating gives CASSVGQGAVNTQYF.